This T cell receptor beta chain was identified during a study of shared clonotypes between healthy human individuals. TCRdb's table, derived via immunoSEQ multiplex PCR, lists solely in-frame clones and lacks some. The top ten clones hold 0.39% of a sample with 2.3 million or so clones, approximately 95% of them seen once. The CDR3 contains 16 residues. The germline V gene encodes CDR1 SGHVS and CDR2 FQNEAQ. The ends lost 2 bases at V and 5 bases at J; junction bases unmatched: 9. This chain links TRBV7-8 with TRBJ2-1, with 7 bases that match TRBD2. Source material: naive CD4+ T cells from PBMCs. As for subset: CD45RA+ positively selected. The sequence derives from a man younger than 30 in good health. Some clones in this sample may be carry-over from other donors' samples. CDR3 nucleotides: TGTGCCAGCAGCTTATTTGCGGGAGTATTCCACAATGAGCAGTTCTTC. As protein: CASSLFAGVFHNEQFF.